These 12 T cell receptor beta chains originate from one sample sequenced in a study of neurological immune-mediated disorders. One entry per CDR3 protein results from TCRdb running MiXCR on the 5' RACE reads. The sample records under 45,000 distinct CDR3 sequences, roughly 15% being singletons. The sample comprised CD4+ T cells from blood. These receptors originate from a woman in her sixties or seventies with HTLV-1-associated myelopathy (HAM/TSP).

This clonotype was detected many times. The genes are TRBV20-1 and TRBJ1-5; 8 bases map to TRBD1. J gave up 3 bases and V 2 bases, and 3 bases lay outside the gene matches. Germline V gene lookup returns CDR1 DFQATT and CDR2 SNEGSKA (reference sequence). The CDR3 is made up of 14 amino acids. The CDR3 region is CSARSDRANQPQHF. The DNA of the CDR3 is TGCAGTGCTAGATCGGACAGGGCCAATCAGCCCCAGCATTTT.

This clonotype showed up many times. This chain uses TRBV20-1 with TRBJ2-1; 9 positions agree with TRBD2. Germline V lookup: CDR1 DFQATT, CDR2 SNEGSKA (reference sequence). The CDR3 runs 14 residues. V shed 3 bases and J 4 bases; nucleotides not matched to a gene: 4. This chain's CDR3 is CSARVAGEYNEQFF. The CDR3 bases are TGCAGTGCTAGGGTAGCGGGGGAGTACAATGAGCAGTTCTTC.

In this sample, this clonotype turned up many times. This chain connects TRBV5-1 to TRBJ1-1; 7 nucleotides agree with TRBD1. The germline V gene encodes CDR1 SGHRS and CDR2 YFSETQ. There are 14 residues in the CDR3. V trimming: 3 bases; J trimming: 1 base; junction bases outside the gene matches: 3. DNA for the CDR3: TGCGCCAGCAGCTGGGGGACAGCGAACACTGAAGCTTTCTTT. Translation: CASSWGTANTEAFF.

This clonotype was observed many times. The chain carries TRBV5-1 and TRBJ1-1; D gene unclear. V was trimmed by 0 bases and J by 7 bases, leaving 13 bases between them. Looked up from germline, CDR1 is SGHRS and CDR2 is YFSETQ. There are 14 residues in the CDR3. The CDR3 DNA follows: TGCGCCAGCAGCTTGGCTGCGGGGTTCGGTGAAGCTTTCTTT. Its protein product is CASSLAAGFGEAFF.

This clonotype has ten or more counts. The chain links TRBV19 to TRBJ1-3, with D possibly being TRBD1 (6 bases). Germline CDR1 reads LNHDA; CDR2 reads SQIVND (reference sequence). The CDR3 covers 17 residues. V was clipped by 7 bases and J by 1 base, with 20 bases between them. The CDR3 sequence: CASNDDRWRISGNTIYF. The CDR3 nucleotides read TGTGCCAGTAACGATGACAGGTGGAGAATTTCTGGAAACACCATATATTTT.

This clonotype was picked up many times. The rearrangement links TRBV5-1 to TRBJ2-1; 10 bases align to TRBD2. Germline CDR1 and CDR2: SGHRS and YFSETQ. The CDR3 runs to 15 residues. V was clipped by 4 bases and J by 7 bases; unmatched bases: 8. The CDR3 DNA sequence: TGCGCCAGCAGCGGAAAGCGGGGGGGCCTAAATGAGCAGTTCTTC. It encodes CASSGKRGGLNEQFF. Complete variable domain (other parts from reference TRBV5-1 and TRBJ2-1): KAGVTQTPRYLIKTRGQQVTLSCSPISGHRSVSWYQQTPGQGLQFLFEYFSETQRNKGNFPGRFSGRQFSNSRSEMNVSTLELGDSALYLCASSGKRGGLNEQFFGPGTRLTVL.

This clonotype has at least ten counts. The chain uses TRBV10-3 and TRBJ2-4; D gene ambiguous. The length of the CDR3 is 14 residues. The germline V gene has CDR1 ENHRY and CDR2 SYGVKD. V gave up 8 bases and J gave up 0 bases, with 11 bases separating them. The CDR3 protein is CAISAALAKNIQYF. Here the CDR3 DNA reads TGTGCCATCTCGGCGGCCCTAGCCAAAAACATTCAGTACTTC.

In its sample, this clonotype was seen many times. The chain carries TRBV5-1 and TRBJ2-7; 7 nucleotides align to TRBD1. With V trimmed by 5 bases and J by 2 bases, 7 bases remained unmatched. This CDR3 is built from 14 residues. Germline lookup yields CDR1 SGHRS and CDR2 YFSETQ. CDR3 in amino acids: CASSGDRAPYEQYF. As DNA, the CDR3 is TGCGCCAGCAGTGGAGACAGGGCGCCCTACGAGCAGTACTTC.

This clonotype was seen ten or more times. This chain joins TRBV15 and TRBJ1-2; 8 bases agree with TRBD1. The CDR3 totals 15 residues. Germline assignment: CDR1 LNHNV and CDR2 YYDKDF (reference sequence). V was clipped by 2 bases and J by 3 bases; unmatched bases: 5. CDR3 DNA: TGTGCCACCAGCAGAAGGACAGGGAGGGACTATGGCTACACCTTC. It encodes CATSRRTGRDYGYTF. The variable domain in full, with the rest retrieved from reference TRBV15 and TRBJ1-2, is DAMVIQNPRYQVTQFGKPVTLSCSQTLNHNVMYWYQQKSSQAPKLLFHYYDKDFNNEADTPDNFQSRRPNTSFCFLDIRSPGLGDTAMYLCATSRRTGRDYGYTFGSGTRLTVV.

About this clonotype: A junction end diverges from the germline sequence, so it may reflect a read error. The chain links TRBV3-1 to TRBJ2-7, with TRBD1 as a possible D gene (5 bases). The CDR3 sequence is 12 residues long. CDR1 and CDR2 (germline): LGHDT, YNNKEL (reference sequence). The CDR3 nucleotides are TGTGCCAGTAGCCAGGGTTATTACGAGCATTACTTC. Translated: CASSQGYYEHYF.

The chain is built from TRBV18 and TRBJ1-1; maybe TRBD1 (5 bases). The V end lost 5 bases, the J end lost 11 bases, and 12 bases lay between the germline ends. The germline gives CDR1 KGHSH, CDR2 LQKENI. The CDR3 contains 11 residues. This CDR3 is CASSYLGDAFF. As DNA, the CDR3 is TGTGCCAGCTCATACTTAGGGGATGCTTTCTTT.

The chain carries TRBV3-1 and TRBJ2-3, with 9 bases that match TRBD2. The CDR3 has 16 amino acids. CDR1 is LGHDT and CDR2 is YNNKEL in the germline V gene (reference sequence). J gave up 7 bases and V 3 bases, and 11 bases lay outside the gene matches. The CDR3 region is CASSQRGGVVGNTQYF. The CDR3 nucleotides read TGTGCCAGCAGCCAGCGGGGGGGGGTAGTAGGCAATACGCAGTATTTT.